What follows are 27 T cell receptor beta chains derived from one specimen sequenced in a study of identifying expanded T cells in peripheral blood (dated by TCRdb to between 2018 and 2020). Libraries were built with the immunoSEQ multiplex PCR assay. TCRdb stores this immuneACCESS table with in-frame sequences only. Part of the clones is absent; in the studies checked, under half of the shortfall reflects unresolved V genes, and no reason is known for the rest. The sample table shows 65,000 to 95,000 clones, and 65% to 85% are seen once. About 20% of the sample is in the top ten clones. Specimen: blood. The origin of the receptors is a person between 18 and 75 years old in good health.

This chain uses TRBV28 with TRBJ2-7; 9 bases are a match to TRBD2. V dropped 3 bases and J dropped 2; count of bases not matched to a gene: 2. The germline gives CDR1 MDHEN, CDR2 SYDVKM. The CDR3 is 14 amino acids. CDR3 DNA sequence: TGTGCCAGCAGTTTGGGACTAGCTACCTACGAGCAGTACTTC. Protein product: CASSLGLATYEQYF.

The chain has TRBV28 and TRBJ2-7; D ambiguous. The CDR3 consists of 12 residues. The germline gives CDR1 MDHEN, CDR2 SYDVKM. Deletions cut 6 bases from V and 6 bases from J, with 12 bases between. The CDR3 reads CASRRLPGEQYF. In DNA, the CDR3 is TGTGCCAGCAGGCGTTTACCGGGCGAGCAGTACTTC.

The chain is built from TRBV5-1 and TRBJ2-1; 8 positions agree with TRBD1. V was clipped by 3 bases and J by 0 bases; unmatched bases: 5. In germline, CDR1 is SGHRS, CDR2 YFSETQ. The CDR3 extends over 16 amino acids. The DNA of the CDR3 is TGCGCCAGCAGCTCCGGGACAGGAAACTCCTACAATGAGCAGTTCTTC. Its translation: CASSSGTGNSYNEQFF.

This rearrangement joins TRBV7-8 to TRBJ2-3; 7 positions match TRBD1. Germline CDR1 reads SGHVS; CDR2 reads FQNEAQ. The length of the CDR3 is 15 residues. The junction had 11 bases not matched to a gene; V was cut back by 8 bases and J by 3 bases. The CDR3 region has the DNA TGTGCCAGCGCTAGGGGCAGGGGGTCTACAGATACGCAGTATTTT. Amino acid sequence: CASARGRGSTDTQYF. The full variable domain, completed using reference TRBV7-8 and TRBJ2-3, is GAGVSQSPRYKVAKRGQDVALRCDPISGHVSLFWYQQALGQGPEFLTYFQNEAQLDKSGLPSDRFFAERPEGSVSTLKIQRTQQEDSAVYLCASARGRGSTDTQYFGPGTRLTVL.

This sequence joins TRBV29-1 and TRBJ2-7, with TRBD2 matching 8 bases. This CDR3 is 12 amino acids long. V was clipped by 4 bases and J by 5 bases; unmatched bases: 4. Germline-derived CDR1 and CDR2 are SQVTM and ANQGSEA. CDR3 DNA sequence: TGCAGCGTTGGTGCGGGAGGCAACGAGCAGTACTTC. This translates into CSVGAGGNEQYF.

The V gene is TRBV30, the J gene TRBJ2-6, with 7 nucleotides matching TRBD1. V was pared by 2 bases and J by 5 bases, with 3 bases of the junction left unmatched. The CDR3 consists of 14 residues. Germline V CDR1 and CDR2: GTSNPN, SVGIG (reference sequence). CDR3 nucleotide sequence: TGTGCCTGGAGTATGACAGGGAGGGCCAACGTCCTGACTTTC. Its translation: CAWSMTGRANVLTF.

A note on this clone: The sample has other DNA sequences that encode this CDR3 too. The chain recombines TRBV6-4 with TRBJ2-6, with D maybe TRBD1 (6 bases). CDR1 and CDR2 from the germline V gene are MRHNA and SNTAGT. Trimming removed 0 bases from V and 0 bases from J, with 6 bases in between. The CDR3 is 16 amino acids. CDR3: CASSDSGGSGANVLTF. In DNA form, the CDR3 reads TGTGCCAGCAGTGACTCAGGGGGCTCTGGGGCCAACGTCCTGACTTTC.

About this clone: The same CDR3 arises from other DNA sequences in this sample as well. J is TRBJ2-5 and V is TRBV5-1, with D maybe TRBD2 (5 bases). The V gene's germline CDR1 is SGHRS and CDR2 YFSETQ. V was trimmed by 4 bases and J by 4 bases, leaving 11 bases between them. This CDR3 is built from 13 residues. CDR3 loop: CASSPDGLETQYF. DNA for the CDR3: TGCGCCAGCAGCCCCGACGGACTAGAGACCCAGTACTTC.

In DNA form, the CDR3 reads TGTGCCAGCAGCTTAGGAACGCGAGGAACTGAAGCTTTCTTT. Its translation: CASSLGTRGTEAFF. The chain is built from TRBV7-8 and TRBJ1-1; D unclear. V was pared by 1 base and J by 5 bases, with 11 bases between. This CDR3 is 14 amino acids long. CDR1 is SGHVS, CDR2 FQNEAQ, per germline.

The chain links TRBV2 to TRBJ2-4, with D tentatively TRBD2 (7 bases). The ends were cut back, 3 bases at V and 7 bases at J, with 19 bases in the middle. Looked up from germline, CDR1 is SNHLY and CDR2 is FYNNEI. This CDR3 is 16 amino acids long. CDR3 sequence: CASSDRTGGRANIQYF. Written as DNA, the CDR3 is TGTGCCAGCAGTGATCGTACGGGGGGCCGGGCCAACATTCAGTACTTC.

This chain uses TRBV9 with TRBJ1-4, with 7 bases aligning to TRBD1. CDR3 length equals 18 residues. V shed 2 bases and J 0 bases; nucleotides not matched to a gene: 10. The germline V gene encodes CDR1 SGDLS and CDR2 YYNGEE. The CDR3 coding sequence is TGTGCCAGCAGCGTCTCACCAGGGGGTTTTGCAACTAATGAAAAACTGTTTTTT. It encodes CASSVSPGGFATNEKLFF.

This chain joins TRBV7-2 and TRBJ2-1, with D hard to call. Germline V lookup: CDR1 SGHTA, CDR2 FQGNSA. V lost 2 bases and J 6 bases, leaving 8 bases between the germline ends. This CDR3 is 13 amino acids long. CDR3 amino acids: CASSLPAPNEQFF. In nucleotides, the CDR3 is TGTGCCAGCAGCTTACCGGCCCCCAATGAGCAGTTCTTC. Complete variable domain (other parts from reference TRBV7-2 and TRBJ2-1): GAGVSQSPSNKVTEKGKDVELRCDPISGHTALYWYRQSLGQGLEFLIYFQGNSAPDKSGLPSDRFSAERTGGSVSTLTIQRTQQEDSAVYLCASSLPAPNEQFFGPGTRLTVL.

This clone has only one observation. The chain uses TRBV28 and TRBJ1-2; TRBD1 is a possible D gene (6 bases). Germline V gene data show CDR1 as MDHEN and CDR2 as SYDVKM. V was trimmed by 5 bases and J by 5 bases, leaving 12 bases between them. The CDR3 is 13 residues long. The CDR3: CASSRGGGYGYTF. In nucleotides, the CDR3 is TGTGCCAGCAGTAGGGGGGGTGGGTATGGCTACACCTTC.

The rearrangement links TRBV27 to TRBJ1-1, with TRBD1 as a possible D gene (5 bases). V was trimmed by 8 bases and J by 2 bases, leaving 15 bases between them. Germline V gene sequence: CDR1 MNHEY, CDR2 SMNVEV (reference sequence). The CDR3 has 14 amino acids. In DNA, the CDR3 is TGTGCCAGCCGCATGGGGCAGGGAAACACTGAAGCTTTCTTT. Protein sequence: CASRMGQGNTEAFF.

CDR3 bases: TGTGCCAGCTCAACTAGACCCCCGCTAGCGGGACTTGCAAGTACAGATACGCAGTATTTT. Amino acids: CASSTRPPLAGLASTDTQYF. The J gene is TRBJ2-3, the V gene TRBV18, with 9 nucleotides matching TRBD2. Germline assignment: CDR1 KGHSH and CDR2 LQKENI. The V segment lost 5 bases and the J segment 3 bases; nucleotides outside the gene matches: 21. The CDR3 is 20 amino acids.

The J gene is TRBJ2-5, the V gene TRBV7-2; 9 nucleotides agree with TRBD2. Germline V gives CDR1 SGHTA, CDR2 FQGNSA. The CDR3 has 18 amino acids. V gave up 4 bases and J gave up 4 bases; unmatched junction bases: 16. DNA for the CDR3: TGTGCCAGCAGCTCTCGAGAGGTAGCGGGAGTAGGGGCAGAGACCCAGTACTTC. Translating it yields CASSSREVAGVGAETQYF.

The rearrangement joins TRBV19 to TRBJ1-2; D not resolved. CDR3 length: 13 amino acids. Trimming left V 5 bases short and J 5 bases short, with 12 bases between. Germline values: CDR1 LNHDA, CDR2 SQIVND (reference sequence). CDR3 sequence: CASSLLNSYGYTF. The CDR3 coding sequence is TGTGCCAGTAGTCTATTAAACAGTTATGGCTACACCTTC.

The gene calls are TRBV30 and TRBJ1-6; weak D call: TRBD1 (6 bases). Deletions cut 3 bases from V and 6 bases from J, with 9 bases between. The CDR3 length is 13 residues. Germline V CDR1 and CDR2: GTSNPN, SVGIG (reference sequence). Here the CDR3 reads CAWRQGFNSPLHF. The CDR3 DNA sequence: TGTGCCTGGAGACAGGGATTTAATTCACCCCTCCACTTT.

The rearrangement uses TRBV27 and TRBJ2-7; 11 bases agree with TRBD2. Trimming at V came to 5 bases and at J to 12 bases, leaving 12 bases not matched to a gene. CDR1 is MNHEY and CDR2 is SMNVEV in the germline V gene (reference sequence). The CDR3 consists of 14 residues. The CDR3 DNA is TGTGCCAGCAGTCCGCCGGGACTAGCGGACCTGGTGTACTTC. This encodes CASSPPGLADLVYF.

This clone is a singleton in its sample. V is TRBV5-1 and J is TRBJ2-5; TRBD1 or TRBD2 may be the D gene (7 bases each). V lost 4 bases, J lost 2 bases, and 18 bases lay in between. The V gene's germline CDR1 is SGHRS and CDR2 YFSETQ. CDR3 length: 16 amino acids. CDR3 residues: CASSPGGQHLQETQYF. For the CDR3, the DNA is TGCGCCAGCAGCCCGGGGGGACAGCACCTACAAGAGACCCAGTACTTC.

The chain has TRBV7-2 and TRBJ1-4, with D unclear. The CDR3 totals 16 residues. Trimming shortened V by 0 bases and J by 4 bases, and 12 bases separated the two germline ends. Germline lookup yields CDR1 SGHTA and CDR2 FQGNSA. The CDR3 loop reads CASSLAKQRNNEKLFF. CDR3 coding DNA: TGTGCCAGCAGCTTAGCGAAACAGCGGAATAATGAAAAACTGTTTTTT.

This clone appeared once. The CDR3 spells CASSESDEKLFF. The DNA of the CDR3 is TGCGCCAGCAGTGAGTCCGATGAAAAACTGTTTTTT. This chain links TRBV10-1 with TRBJ1-4; D not resolved. Germline values: CDR1 WNHNN, CDR2 SYGVQD (reference sequence). There are 12 residues in the CDR3. The V gene lost 0 bases and the J gene lost 6 bases, with 2 bases spanning the gap.

The chain combines TRBV23-1 with TRBJ1-2; 8 nucleotides match TRBD1. TRBV23-1 is treated as an ORF (open reading frame) with a function not yet certain. Germline trimming cut 0 bases from V and 8 bases from J; bases unmatched to any gene: 8. This CDR3 has 15 residues. The CDR3 is CASSQSGQDDSGYTF. In nucleotides, the CDR3 is TGCGCCAGCAGTCAATCGGGACAGGATGATAGCGGCTACACCTTC.

The rearrangement uses TRBV11-1 and TRBJ2-4; D could derive from TRBD1 or TRBD2 (5 bases each). With 7 bases removed from V and 8 bases from J, the gap between germline ends came to 15 bases. This CDR3 comprises 13 residues. CDR1 and CDR2 from the germline V gene are SGHAT and FQDESV (reference sequence). The CDR3 here is CASNPAGGDIQYF. The CDR3 DNA follows: TGTGCCAGCAATCCTGCTGGGGGTGACATTCAGTACTTC.

J is TRBJ2-7 and V is TRBV7-9; D gene uncertain. Germline V gives CDR1 SEHNR, CDR2 FQNEAQ (reference sequence). Trimming pared 3 bases from V and 6 bases from J, leaving 6 bases between. The CDR3 runs 11 residues. CDR3 nucleotide sequence: TGTGCCAGCAGCTTCCTCGGCGAGCAGTACTTC. Translation: CASSFLGEQYF.

The rearrangement uses TRBV9 and TRBJ2-3; 13 bases align to TRBD2. The CDR3 has 17 residues. Losses at the gene ends were 1 base for V and 3 bases for J; bases not matched to a gene: 5. Per germline, CDR1 SGDLS and CDR2 YYNGEE. The CDR3 loop is CASSVLGGLAGTDTQYF. DNA of the CDR3: TGTGCCAGCAGCGTACTCGGGGGACTAGCGGGAACAGATACGCAGTATTTT. The full variable domain, its missing parts supplied by reference TRBV9 and TRBJ2-3, is DSGVTQTPKHLITATGQRVTLRCSPRSGDLSVYWYQQSLDQGLQFLIQYYNGEERAKGNILERFSAQQFPDLHSELNLSSLELGDSALYFCASSVLGGLAGTDTQYFGPGTRLTVL.

V and J are TRBV11-2 and TRBJ2-7; 12 bases line up with TRBD2. This CDR3 has 15 amino acids. Germline-derived CDR1 and CDR2 are SGHAT and FQNNGV. V lost 3 bases and J lost 3; bases outside the gene matches: 3. The CDR3 region is CASSFRLAGDYEQYF. The CDR3 bases are TGTGCCAGCAGCTTCCGACTAGCGGGGGACTACGAGCAGTACTTC.